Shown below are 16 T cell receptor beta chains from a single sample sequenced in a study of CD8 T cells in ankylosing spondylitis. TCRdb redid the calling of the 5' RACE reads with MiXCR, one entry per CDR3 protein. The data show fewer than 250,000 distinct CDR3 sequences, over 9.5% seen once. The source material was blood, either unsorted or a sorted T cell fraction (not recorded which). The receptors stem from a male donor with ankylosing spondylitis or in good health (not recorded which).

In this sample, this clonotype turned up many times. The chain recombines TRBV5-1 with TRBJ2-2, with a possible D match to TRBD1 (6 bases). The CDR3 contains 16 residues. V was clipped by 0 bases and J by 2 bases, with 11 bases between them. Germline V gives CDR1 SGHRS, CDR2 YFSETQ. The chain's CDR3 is CASSLDGRGNTGELFF. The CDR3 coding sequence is TGCGCCAGCAGCTTGGATGGCAGGGGAAACACCGGGGAGCTGTTTTTT.

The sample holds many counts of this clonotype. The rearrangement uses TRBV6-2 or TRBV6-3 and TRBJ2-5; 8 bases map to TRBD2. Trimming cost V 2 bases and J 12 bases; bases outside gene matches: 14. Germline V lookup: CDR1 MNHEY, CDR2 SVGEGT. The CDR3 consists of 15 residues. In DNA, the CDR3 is TGTGCCAGCAGTTACATCGACCGACTAGCGTCCTTAAAGTACTTC. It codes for CASSYIDRLASLKYF.

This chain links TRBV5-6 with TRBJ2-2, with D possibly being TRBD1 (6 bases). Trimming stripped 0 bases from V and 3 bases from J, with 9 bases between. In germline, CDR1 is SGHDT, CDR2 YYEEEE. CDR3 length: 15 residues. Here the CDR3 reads CASSLDTGYTGELFF. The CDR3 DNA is TGTGCCAGCAGCTTGGACACAGGGTACACCGGGGAGCTGTTTTTT.

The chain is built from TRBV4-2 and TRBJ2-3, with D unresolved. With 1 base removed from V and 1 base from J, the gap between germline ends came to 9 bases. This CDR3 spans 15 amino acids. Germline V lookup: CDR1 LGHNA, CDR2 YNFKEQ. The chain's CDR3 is CASSQATVGTDTQYF. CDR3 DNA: TGTGCCAGCAGCCAAGCGACGGTGGGCACAGATACGCAGTATTTT.

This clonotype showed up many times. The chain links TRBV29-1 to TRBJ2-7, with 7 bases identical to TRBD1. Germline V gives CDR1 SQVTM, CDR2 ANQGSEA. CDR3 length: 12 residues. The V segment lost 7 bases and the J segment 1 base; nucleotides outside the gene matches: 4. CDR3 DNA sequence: TGCAGCGCTTCGGGACAGTCCTACGAGCAGTACTTC. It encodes CSASGQSYEQYF.

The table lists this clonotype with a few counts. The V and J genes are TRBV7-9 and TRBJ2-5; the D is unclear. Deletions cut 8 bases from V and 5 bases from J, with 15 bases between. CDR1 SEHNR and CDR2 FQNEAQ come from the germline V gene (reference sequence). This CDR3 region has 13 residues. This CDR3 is CASDAGAKETQYF. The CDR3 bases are TGTGCCAGCGATGCAGGTGCAAAGGAGACCCAGTACTTC.

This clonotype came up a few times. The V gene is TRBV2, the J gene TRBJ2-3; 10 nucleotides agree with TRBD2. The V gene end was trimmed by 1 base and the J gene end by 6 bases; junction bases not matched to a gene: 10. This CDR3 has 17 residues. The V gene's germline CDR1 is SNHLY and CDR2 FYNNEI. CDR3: CASSEGWGLARSDTQYF. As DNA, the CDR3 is TGTGCCAGCAGTGAAGGATGGGGACTAGCGAGGTCGGATACGCAGTATTTT.

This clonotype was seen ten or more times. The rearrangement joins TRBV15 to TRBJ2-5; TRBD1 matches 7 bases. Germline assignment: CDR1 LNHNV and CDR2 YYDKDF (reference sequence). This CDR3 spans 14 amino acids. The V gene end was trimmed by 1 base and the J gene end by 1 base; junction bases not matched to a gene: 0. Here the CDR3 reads CATSRGDSQETQYF. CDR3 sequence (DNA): TGTGCCACCAGCAGAGGGGACAGCCAAGAGACCCAGTACTTC. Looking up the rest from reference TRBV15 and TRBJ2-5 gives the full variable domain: DAMVIQNPRYQVTQFGKPVTLSCSQTLNHNVMYWYQQKSSQAPKLLFHYYDKDFNNEADTPDNFQSRRPNTSFCFLDIRSPGLGDTAMYLCATSRGDSQETQYFGPGTRLLVL.

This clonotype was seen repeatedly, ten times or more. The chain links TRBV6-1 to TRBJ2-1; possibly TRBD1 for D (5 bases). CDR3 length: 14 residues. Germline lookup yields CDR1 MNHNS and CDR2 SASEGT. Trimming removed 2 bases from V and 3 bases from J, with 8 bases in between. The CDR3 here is CASSERQGYNEQFF. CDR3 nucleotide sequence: TGTGCCAGCAGTGAACGGCAGGGCTACAATGAGCAGTTCTTC.

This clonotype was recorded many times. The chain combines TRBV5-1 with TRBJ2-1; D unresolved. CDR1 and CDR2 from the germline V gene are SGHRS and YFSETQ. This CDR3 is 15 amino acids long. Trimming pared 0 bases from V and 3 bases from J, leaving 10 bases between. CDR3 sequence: CASSLGQGLYNEQFF. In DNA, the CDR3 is TGCGCCAGCAGCTTGGGACAAGGTCTCTACAATGAGCAGTTCTTC.

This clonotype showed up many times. The CDR3 DNA reads as TGTGCCACCAGTGACCCTCCCGGAGATACGCAGTATTTT. It translates to CATSDPPGDTQYF. The chain combines TRBV24-1 with TRBJ2-3; D gene uncertain. The V gene's germline CDR1 is KGHDR and CDR2 SFDVKD. V dropped 4 bases and J dropped 5 bases, with 9 bases sitting between them. The CDR3 length is 13 residues.

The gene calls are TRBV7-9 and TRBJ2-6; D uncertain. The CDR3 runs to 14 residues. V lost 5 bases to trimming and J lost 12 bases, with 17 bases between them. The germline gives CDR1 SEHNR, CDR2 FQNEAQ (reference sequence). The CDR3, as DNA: TGTGCCAGCAGCCCGAGATCGACGGGTCGCGTCCTGACTTTC. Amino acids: CASSPRSTGRVLTF.

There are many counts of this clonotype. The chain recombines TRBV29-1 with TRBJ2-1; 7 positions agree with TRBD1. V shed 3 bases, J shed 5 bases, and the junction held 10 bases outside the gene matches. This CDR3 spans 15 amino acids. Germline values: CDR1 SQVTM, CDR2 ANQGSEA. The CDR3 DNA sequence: TGCAGCGTTGACCCGGGACAGCGCATCAACAATGAGCAGTTCTTC. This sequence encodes CSVDPGQRINNEQFF.

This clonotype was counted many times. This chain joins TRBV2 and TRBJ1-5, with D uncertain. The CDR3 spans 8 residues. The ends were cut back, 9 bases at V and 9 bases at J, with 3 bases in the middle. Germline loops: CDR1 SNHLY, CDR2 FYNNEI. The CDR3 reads CARGPQHF. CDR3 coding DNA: TGTGCCAGGGGGCCCCAGCATTTT.

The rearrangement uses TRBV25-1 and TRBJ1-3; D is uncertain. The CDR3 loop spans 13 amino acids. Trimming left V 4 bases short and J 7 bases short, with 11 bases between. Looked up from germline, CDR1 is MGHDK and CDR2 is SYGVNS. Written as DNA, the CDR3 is TGTGCCAGCAGTGCTCACCGCGGCAACACCATATATTTT. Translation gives CASSAHRGNTIYF.

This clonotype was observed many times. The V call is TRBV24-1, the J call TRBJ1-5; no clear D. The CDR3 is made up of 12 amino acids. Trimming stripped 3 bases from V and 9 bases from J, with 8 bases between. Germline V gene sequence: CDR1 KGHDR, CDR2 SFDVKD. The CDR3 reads CATSDQAGPQHF. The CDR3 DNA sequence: TGTGCCACCAGTGATCAAGCAGGGCCCCAGCATTTT.